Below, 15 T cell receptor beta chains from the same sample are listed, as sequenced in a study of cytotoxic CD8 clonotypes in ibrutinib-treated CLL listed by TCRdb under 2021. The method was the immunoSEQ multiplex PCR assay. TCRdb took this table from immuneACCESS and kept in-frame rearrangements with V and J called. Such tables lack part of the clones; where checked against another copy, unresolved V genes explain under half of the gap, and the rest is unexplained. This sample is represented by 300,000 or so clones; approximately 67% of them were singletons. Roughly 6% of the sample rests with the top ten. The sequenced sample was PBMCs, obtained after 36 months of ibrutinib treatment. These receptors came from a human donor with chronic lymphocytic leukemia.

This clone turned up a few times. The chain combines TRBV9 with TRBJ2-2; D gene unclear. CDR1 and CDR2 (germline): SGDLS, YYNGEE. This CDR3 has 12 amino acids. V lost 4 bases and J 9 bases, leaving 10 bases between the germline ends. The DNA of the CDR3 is TGTGCCAGCAGCCAGGACGGGCGGGAGCTGTTTTTT. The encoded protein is CASSQDGRELFF. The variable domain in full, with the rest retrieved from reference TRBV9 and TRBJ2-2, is DSGVTQTPKHLITATGQRVTLRCSPRSGDLSVYWYQQSLDQGLQFLIQYYNGEERAKGNILERFSAQQFPDLHSELNLSSLELGDSALYFCASSQDGRELFFGEGSRLTVL.

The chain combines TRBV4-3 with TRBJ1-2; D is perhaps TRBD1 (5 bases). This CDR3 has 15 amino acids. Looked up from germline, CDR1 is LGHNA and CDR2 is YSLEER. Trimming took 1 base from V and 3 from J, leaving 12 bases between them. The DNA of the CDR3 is TGCGCCAGCAGCCAAGCGGAGGGGACCTACTATGGCTACACCTTC. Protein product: CASSQAEGTYYGYTF.

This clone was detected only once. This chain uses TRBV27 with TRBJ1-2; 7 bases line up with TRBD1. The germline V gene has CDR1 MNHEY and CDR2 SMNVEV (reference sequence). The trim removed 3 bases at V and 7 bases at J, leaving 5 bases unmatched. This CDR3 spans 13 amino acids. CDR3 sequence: CASSFSDRVGYTF. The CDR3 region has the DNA TGTGCCAGCAGTTTTTCTGACAGGGTTGGCTACACCTTC.

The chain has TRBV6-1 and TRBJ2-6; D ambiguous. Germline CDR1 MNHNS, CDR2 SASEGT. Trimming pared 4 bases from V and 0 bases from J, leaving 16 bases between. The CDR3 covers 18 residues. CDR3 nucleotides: TGTGCCAGCAGTGGAAGACAACGGATCCTCTCTGGGGCCAACGTCCTGACTTTC. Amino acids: CASSGRQRILSGANVLTF.

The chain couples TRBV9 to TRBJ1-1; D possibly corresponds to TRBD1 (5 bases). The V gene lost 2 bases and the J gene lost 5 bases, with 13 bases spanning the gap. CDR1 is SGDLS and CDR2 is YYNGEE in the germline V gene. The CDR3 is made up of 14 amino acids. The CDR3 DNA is TGTGCCAGCAGCGTTGTAGGGGATGCTACTGAAGCTTTCTTT. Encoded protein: CASSVVGDATEAFF.

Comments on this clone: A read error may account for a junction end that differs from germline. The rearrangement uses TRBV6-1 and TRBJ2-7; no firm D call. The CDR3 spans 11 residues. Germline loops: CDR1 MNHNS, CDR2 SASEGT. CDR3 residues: CASSEYHLPSF. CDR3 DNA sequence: TGTGCCAGCAGTGAATACCATCTGCCCAGTTTC.

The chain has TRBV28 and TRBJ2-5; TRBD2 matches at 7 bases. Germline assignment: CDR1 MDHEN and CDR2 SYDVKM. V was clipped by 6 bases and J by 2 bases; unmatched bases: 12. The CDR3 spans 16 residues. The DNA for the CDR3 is TGTGCCAGCAGCACGTATTTCCTAGCGGAGCAAGAGACCCAGTACTTC. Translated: CASSTYFLAEQETQYF.

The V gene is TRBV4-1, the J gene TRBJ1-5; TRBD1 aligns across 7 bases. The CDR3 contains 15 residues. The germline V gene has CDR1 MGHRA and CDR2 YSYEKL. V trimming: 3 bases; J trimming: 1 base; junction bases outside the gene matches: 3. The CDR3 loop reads CASSQDRMSNQPQHF. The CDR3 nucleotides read TGCGCCAGCAGCCAGGACAGGATGAGCAATCAGCCCCAGCATTTT.

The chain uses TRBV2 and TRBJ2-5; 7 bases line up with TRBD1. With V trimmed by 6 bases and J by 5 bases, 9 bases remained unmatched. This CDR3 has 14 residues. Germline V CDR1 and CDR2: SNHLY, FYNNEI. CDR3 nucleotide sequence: TGTGCCAGCAGAGGACAGGTCTTTGGGGAGACCCAGTACTTC. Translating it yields CASRGQVFGETQYF. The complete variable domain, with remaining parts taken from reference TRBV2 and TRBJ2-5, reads EPEVTQTPSHQVTQMGQEVILRCVPISNHLYFYWYRQILGQKVEFLVSFYNNEISEKSEIFDDQFSVERPDGSNFTLKIRSTKLEDSAMYFCASRGQVFGETQYFGPGTRLLVL.

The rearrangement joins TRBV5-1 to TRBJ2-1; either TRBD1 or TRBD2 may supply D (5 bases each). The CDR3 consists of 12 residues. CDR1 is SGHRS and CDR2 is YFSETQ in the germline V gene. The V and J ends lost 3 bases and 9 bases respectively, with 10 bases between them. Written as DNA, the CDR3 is TGCGCCAGCAGCTGGGACCGAGGTGAGCAGTTCTTC. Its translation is CASSWDRGEQFF.

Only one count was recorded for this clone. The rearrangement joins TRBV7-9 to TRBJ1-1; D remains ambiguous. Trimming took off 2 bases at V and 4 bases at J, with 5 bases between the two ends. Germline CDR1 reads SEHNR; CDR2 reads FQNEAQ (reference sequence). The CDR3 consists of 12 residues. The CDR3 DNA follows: TGTGCCAGCAGCTTATTGCCCACTGAAGCTTTCTTT. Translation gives CASSLLPTEAFF.

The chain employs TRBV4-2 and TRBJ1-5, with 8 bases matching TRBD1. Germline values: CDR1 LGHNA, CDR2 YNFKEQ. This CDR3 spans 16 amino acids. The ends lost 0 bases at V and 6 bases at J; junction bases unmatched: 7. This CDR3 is CASSQDRTGMGQPQHF. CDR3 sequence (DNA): TGTGCCAGCAGCCAAGACAGGACAGGGATGGGTCAGCCCCAGCATTTT.

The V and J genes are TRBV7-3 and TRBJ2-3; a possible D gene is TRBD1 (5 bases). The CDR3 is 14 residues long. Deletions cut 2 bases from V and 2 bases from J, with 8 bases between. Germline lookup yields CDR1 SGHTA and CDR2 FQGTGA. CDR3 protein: CASSLDRTTDTQYF. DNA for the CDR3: TGTGCCAGCAGCTTAGACAGAACCACAGATACGCAGTATTTT.

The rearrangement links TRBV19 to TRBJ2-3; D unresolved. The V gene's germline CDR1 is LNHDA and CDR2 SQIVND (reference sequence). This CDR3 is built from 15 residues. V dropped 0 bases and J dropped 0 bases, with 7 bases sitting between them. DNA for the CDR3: TGTGCCAGTAGTATAGAGTCGCGGAGCACAGATACGCAGTATTTT. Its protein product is CASSIESRSTDTQYF.

The CDR3 is CASSLTGELFF. The DNA of the CDR3 is TGTGCCAGCAGCCTTACCGGGGAGCTGTTTTTT. This sequence joins TRBV6-5 and TRBJ2-2; D is uncertain. CDR1 MNHEY and CDR2 SVGAGI come from the germline V gene. V was shortened by 6 bases and J by 5 bases, with 4 bases between the two germline ends. This CDR3 has 11 amino acids.